This T cell receptor beta chain comes out of a study of blood T cell repertoires in COVID-19 (dated by TCRdb to the early 2020s). About the full investigation: Samples from collaborators originated in the United States, Italy and Spain and spanned both the acute and convalescent phases of COVID-19. The repertoires were released in a freely available public database intended as a resource for research on the immune response to SARS-CoV-2. The material from the prospective study consisted of cDNA or gDNA derived from T cells, B-cell-depleted T cells, or PBMCs. Where available, HLA class I and class II types were obtained from metadata supplied by the sample provider rather than from assay-based typing. Samples were obtained from the ongoing ImmuneRACE study (first 160 participants) and from roughly 1,300 subjects provided by 6 global collaborators. Deeply sampled blood TCRbeta repertoires from subjects exposed to, actively infected with, or recovered from COVID-19 were included in the dataset. A de-identified subject ID, COVID-19 status, age in years and sex were almost always included in the sample metadata. Overall study results and their limits: Clinical and demographic metadata were provided uncurated, with the amount varying by source and participant.

Cut back by 2 bases and 10 bases, the V and J ends lie 9 bases apart. The germline V gene encodes CDR1 SGHTS and CDR2 YDEGEE. Its CDR3 holds 11 amino acids, cysteine through phenylalanine. Only the CDR3 DNA stays, 33 bases, in frame from base 1. Whole blood was collected in K2EDTA tubes by collaborating institutions according to the institutions' own protocols. For TCRbeta analysis, collaborators shipped samples in one of three forms: frozen whole blood, isolated PBMCs, or DNA extracted from either of those sample types. In regard to this clone: There is no known antigen for this receptor. Base qualities are not recorded, but no much larger clone differs from it by a single base.

TCRbeta CDR3 regions were amplified from genomic DNA by means of the immunoSEQ Assay, a bias-controlled multiplex PCR. Per the authors' processing: Within the assay, amplification of reference gene primers was used to estimate how many nucleated cells each sample contained. To quantify the absolute abundance of each unique TCRbeta CDR3 rearrangement, sequence reads were collapsed and filtered. For each sample, productive Simpson clonality was calculated by taking the square root of Simpson's diversity index across productive rearrangements. TCRdb holds this immuneACCESS table with in-frame rearrangements only. Some clones are missing; in checked studies, unresolved V genes explain under half, and the rest has no known cause. V, J and clone size are taken as reported in that table, and D and trimming were inferred from the DNA itself. The sample yields about 13,000 clones; about 91% were counted once. The ten largest make up around 5% of the sample.

The TCR comes from a human donor in a cohort sampled during active COVID-19. The chain uses TRBV5-8 and TRBJ1-1, and possibly TRBD1, on 5 matching bases. The sample taken for sequencing was peripheral blood. The CDR3 reads CASSFSGGAFF. The base sequence is TGTGCCAGCAGCTTTTCGGGGGGAGCTTTCTTT.